Listed below are T cell receptor beta chains from one sample, sequenced in a study of blood T cell repertoires in COVID-19. Libraries were prepared by immunoSEQ multiplex PCR; TCRdb keeps only in-frame clonotypes and omits some of them. The data contain approximately 150,000 clones, approximately 89% of them singletons. The specimen sequenced was peripheral blood. The receptor set was obtained from a woman in her 50s with acute or convalescent COVID-19. Both conserved end residues are part of each CDR3. A D gene is named only where the DNA matches it firmly. Size is omitted from some rows. Given values are once, few, many or a class for expanded clones.

cdr3_aa,cdr3_nt,d_call,v_call,clone_size,j_call
CASSQQLGQGNYGYTF,TGTGCCAGCTCGCAACAACTGGGACAGGGTAACTATGGCTACACCTTC,TRBD1,TRBV18,once,TRBJ1-2
CASSPSGRREQFF,TGTGCCAGTAGTCCCAGCGGGAGAAGAGAGCAGTTCTTC,TRBD2,TRBV19,-,TRBJ2-1
CASSTGQGRYGYTF,TGTGCCAGCAGCACTGGACAGGGACGCTATGGCTACACCTTC,TRBD1,TRBV7-2,-,TRBJ1-2
CASSATLRGNSNQPQHF,TGTGCCAGCAGCGCCACGCTCAGGGGCAATAGCAATCAGCCCCAGCATTTT,-,TRBV7-8,-,TRBJ1-5
CASSSLDRESEAFF,TGTGCCAGCAGCTCTCTCGACAGGGAGAGTGAAGCTTTCTTT,TRBD1,TRBV5-5,-,TRBJ1-1
CASGGEGSTEAFF,TGTGCCAGCGGGGGGGAGGGAAGCACTGAAGCTTTCTTT,-,TRBV12-3/TRBV12-4,-,TRBJ1-1
CASSAQGGGNTEAFF,TGCGCCAGCAGCGCGCAAGGGGGTGGGAACACTGAAGCTTTCTTT,-,TRBV5-1,-,TRBJ1-1
CSVAFGGLGYTF,TGCAGCGTTGCCTTTGGCGGCCTGGGCTACACCTTC,-,TRBV29-1,-,TRBJ1-2
CAYNGGQGPNSGNTIYF,TGTGCCTATAACGGAGGACAGGGACCAAATTCTGGAAACACCATATATTTT,TRBD1,TRBV5-4,few,TRBJ1-3
CASSRTGRTEAFF,TGTGCCAGCAGCCGGACAGGTAGGACTGAAGCTTTCTTT,TRBD1,TRBV5-5,-,TRBJ1-1
CASSQSGTSGTYEQYF,TGCGCCAGCAGCCAAAGCGGGACTAGCGGGACCTACGAGCAGTACTTC,TRBD2,TRBV4-1,once,TRBJ2-7
CASSKGQGMNQPQHF,TGTGCCAGCAGTAAGGGACAGGGGATGAATCAGCCCCAGCATTTT,TRBD1,TRBV25-1,-,TRBJ1-5
CASSPRGTGDGGYTF,TGTGCCAGCAGCCCCCGAGGGACAGGGGACGGGGGCTACACCTTC,TRBD1,TRBV7-9,-,TRBJ1-2
CASQGSATNEKLFF,TGTGCCAGCCAGGGGTCTGCAACTAATGAAAAACTGTTTTTT,-,TRBV19,once,TRBJ1-4
CASSLAGQDNEKLFF,TGCGCCAGCAGCTTGGCAGGACAGGATAATGAAAAACTGTTTTTT,TRBD1,TRBV5-1,-,TRBJ1-4
CASSLDPNQETQYF,TGCGCCAGCAGCTTGGATCCAAACCAAGAGACCCAGTACTTC,-,TRBV5-1,-,TRBJ2-5
CASSPSGENYGYTF,TGTGCCAGCTCACCATCAGGCGAGAACTATGGCTACACCTTC,-,TRBV18,-,TRBJ1-2
CASSLGQGSYNEQFF,TGTGCCAGCAGTTTGGGACAGGGTTCCTACAATGAGCAGTTCTTC,TRBD1,TRBV5-6,-,TRBJ2-1
CASSPPTGGYNQPQHF,TGTGCCAGCTCACCTCCGACAGGGGGGTACAATCAGCCCCAGCATTTT,TRBD1,TRBV18,-,TRBJ1-5
CASNFQGNQPQHF,TGTGCCAGTAATTTTCAGGGCAATCAGCCCCAGCATTTT,-,TRBV2,-,TRBJ1-5
CASSQGGLAIQYF,TGTGCCAGCAGCCAAGGGGGACTAGCTATTCAGTACTTC,TRBD2,TRBV14,-,TRBJ2-4
CASSAGTRGSSYEQYF,TGTGCCAGTAGCGCCGGGACTAGGGGGAGCTCCTACGAGCAGTACTTC,TRBD2,TRBV19,-,TRBJ2-7
CASSQGDYGYTF,TGTGCCAGCTCCCAGGGGGACTATGGCTACACCTTC,TRBD1,TRBV3-1/TRBV3-2,-,TRBJ1-2
CASSQEQGALGNQPQHF,TGTGCCAGCAGTCAGGAACAGGGGGCGCTGGGCAATCAGCCCCAGCATTTT,TRBD1,TRBV7-8,-,TRBJ1-5
CASSKGTSGSNEQFF,TGTGCCAGCAGCAAAGGGACTAGCGGGTCCAATGAGCAGTTCTTC,TRBD2,TRBV9,-,TRBJ2-1
CASSEWRGPGINNSPLHF,TGTGCCAGCAGTGAATGGAGGGGCCCCGGGATAAATAATTCACCCCTCCACTTT,-,TRBV6-1,-,TRBJ1-6
CATRDPGQGSQGYGYTF,TGTGCCACCAGAGACCCGGGACAGGGGAGTCAGGGCTATGGCTACACCTTC,TRBD1,TRBV15,-,TRBJ1-2
CASIGGTGGGNEQFF,TGTGCCAGTATCGGAGGGACAGGGGGCGGCAATGAGCAGTTCTTC,TRBD1,TRBV19,-,TRBJ2-1
CATSDRTRWTEQFF,TGTGCCACCAGTGATAGGACTAGATGGACTGAGCAGTTCTTC,TRBD2,TRBV24-1,-,TRBJ2-1
CASSERDTQYF,TGTGCCAGCAGTGAGAGAGATACGCAGTATTTT,-,TRBV6-1,-,TRBJ2-3
CASSSGQAVNEKLFF,TGTGCCAGCAGCTCCGGACAGGCAGTTAATGAAAAACTGTTTTTT,TRBD1,TRBV6-5,-,TRBJ1-4
CASSPRTGPNEKLFF,TGTGCCAGCAGCCCCCGGACAGGCCCGAATGAAAAACTGTTTTTT,TRBD1,TRBV7-9,-,TRBJ1-4
CASSSPDRGSYEQYF,TGTGCCAGCAGTTCACCAGACAGGGGATCCTACGAGCAGTACTTC,TRBD1,TRBV6-5,-,TRBJ2-7
CASSGRTGKTAGNTEAFF,TGTGCCAGCAGCGGTAGGACAGGGAAGACTGCCGGGAACACTGAAGCTTTCTTT,TRBD1,TRBV9,-,TRBJ1-1
CASSVGGQGAGEQYF,TGTGCCAGCAGCGTAGGGGGACAGGGGGCCGGCGAGCAGTACTTC,TRBD1,TRBV9,-,TRBJ2-7
CASSWGGRTDTQYF,TGTGCCAGCAGCTGGGGGGGGCGCACAGATACGCAGTATTTT,-,TRBV7-2,-,TRBJ2-3
CASSTWTGDSYEQYF,TGTGCCAGCAGTACGTGGACGGGGGACTCCTACGAGCAGTACTTC,-,TRBV11-2,-,TRBJ2-7
CASSYSFLNYGYTF,TGTGCCAGCAGTTACAGCTTCCTTAACTATGGCTACACCTTC,-,TRBV6-5,-,TRBJ1-2
CATLRGGHTEAFF,TGTGCCACCCTACGGGGGGGGCACACTGAAGCTTTCTTT,-,TRBV27,-,TRBJ1-1
CASSQGLGRVEKLFF,TGTGCCAGCAGCCAAGGACTCGGGAGGGTTGAAAAACTGTTTTTT,-,TRBV3-1/TRBV3-2,-,TRBJ1-4
CASSLRSAGGANEQYF,TGTGCCAGCAGCTTAAGGTCGGCGGGGGGAGCTAACGAGCAGTACTTC,TRBD2,TRBV7-2,-,TRBJ2-7